This T cell receptor beta chain is drawn from a study of cytomegalovirus exposure and HLA in healthy donors. CDR3 size: 15 residues. Trimming took 6 bases from V and 3 from J; bases not matched to a gene: 5. Germline values: CDR1 SNHLY, CDR2 FYNNEI. Vbeta (60) and Jbeta (13) primers were used in the PCR. The method was immunoSEQ multiplex PCR; TCRdb's version includes in-frame clones alone and lacks a portion of them. The sample records about 150,000 clones, around two thirds being singletons. The chain uses TRBV2 and TRBJ2-1; 10 bases are shared with TRBD2. This receptor was obtained from a woman aged 40 to 50 in good health and CMV-seronegative. Specimen: PBMCs. The CDR3 sequence is CASRAGTSDYNEQFF. DNA of the CDR3: TGTGCCAGCAGAGCCGGGACTAGCGACTACAATGAGCAGTTCTTC.